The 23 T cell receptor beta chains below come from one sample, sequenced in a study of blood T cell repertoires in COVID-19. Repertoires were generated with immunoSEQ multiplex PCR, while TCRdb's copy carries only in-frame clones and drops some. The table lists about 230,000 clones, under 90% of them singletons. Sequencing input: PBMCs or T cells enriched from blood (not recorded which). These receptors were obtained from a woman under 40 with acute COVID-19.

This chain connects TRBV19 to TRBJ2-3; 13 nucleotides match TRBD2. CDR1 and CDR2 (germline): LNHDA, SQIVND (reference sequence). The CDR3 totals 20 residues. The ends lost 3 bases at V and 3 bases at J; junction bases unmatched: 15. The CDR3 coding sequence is TGTGCCAGTAGTATGGGCCCAAAACTAGCGGGGGGGCCTTATACAGATACGCAGTATTTT. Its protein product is CASSMGPKLAGGPYTDTQYF.

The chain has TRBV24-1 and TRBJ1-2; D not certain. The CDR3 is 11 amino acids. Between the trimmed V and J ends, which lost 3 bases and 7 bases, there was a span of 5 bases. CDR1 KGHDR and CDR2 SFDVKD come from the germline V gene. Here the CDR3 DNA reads TGTGCCACCAGTGATGGAGGTGGCTACACCTTC. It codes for CATSDGGGYTF.

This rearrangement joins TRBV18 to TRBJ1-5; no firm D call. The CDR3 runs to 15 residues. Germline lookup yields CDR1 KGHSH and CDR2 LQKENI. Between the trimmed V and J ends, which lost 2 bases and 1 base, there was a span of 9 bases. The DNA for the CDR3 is TGTGCCAGCTCACCATCAGGCGGGAGCAATCAGCCCCAGCATTTT. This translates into CASSPSGGSNQPQHF.

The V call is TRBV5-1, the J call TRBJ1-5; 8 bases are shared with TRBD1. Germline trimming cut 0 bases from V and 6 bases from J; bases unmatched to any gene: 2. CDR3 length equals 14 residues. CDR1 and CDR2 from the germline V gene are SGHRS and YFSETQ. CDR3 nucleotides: TGCGCCAGCAGCTTGGGACAGGGGAGTCAGCCCCAGCATTTT. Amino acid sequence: CASSLGQGSQPQHF.

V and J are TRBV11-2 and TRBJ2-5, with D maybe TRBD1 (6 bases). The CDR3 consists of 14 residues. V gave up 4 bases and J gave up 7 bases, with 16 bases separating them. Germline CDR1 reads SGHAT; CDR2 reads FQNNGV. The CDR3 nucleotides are TGTGCCAGCAGCTCAGGACAGACATCAGCGACCCAGTACTTC. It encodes CASSSGQTSATQYF.

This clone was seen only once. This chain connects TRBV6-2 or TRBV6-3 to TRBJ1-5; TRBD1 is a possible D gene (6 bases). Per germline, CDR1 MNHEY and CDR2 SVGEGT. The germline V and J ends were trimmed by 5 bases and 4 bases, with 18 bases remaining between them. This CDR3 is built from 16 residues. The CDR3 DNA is TGTGCCAGCAGTGAGGACAGTCGGGGCCTAAATCAGCCCCAGCATTTT. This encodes CASSEDSRGLNQPQHF.

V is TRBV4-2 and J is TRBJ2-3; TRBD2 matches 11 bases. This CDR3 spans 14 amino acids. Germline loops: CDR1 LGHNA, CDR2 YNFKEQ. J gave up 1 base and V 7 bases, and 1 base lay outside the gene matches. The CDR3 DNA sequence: TGTGCCAGCAATAGCGGGGGGGGCACAGATACGCAGTATTTT. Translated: CASNSGGGTDTQYF.

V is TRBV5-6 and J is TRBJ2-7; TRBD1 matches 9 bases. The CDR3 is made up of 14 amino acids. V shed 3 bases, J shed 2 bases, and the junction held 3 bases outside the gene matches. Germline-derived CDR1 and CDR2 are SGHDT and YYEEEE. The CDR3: CASSWGTGTYEQYF. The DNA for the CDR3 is TGTGCCAGCAGCTGGGGGACAGGGACCTACGAGCAGTACTTC.

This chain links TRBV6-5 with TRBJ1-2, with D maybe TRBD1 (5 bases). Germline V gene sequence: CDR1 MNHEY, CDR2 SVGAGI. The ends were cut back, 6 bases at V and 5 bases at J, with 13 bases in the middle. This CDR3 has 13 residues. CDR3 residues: CASSPRQLYGYTF. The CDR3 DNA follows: TGTGCCAGCAGCCCCCGACAGCTATATGGCTACACCTTC.

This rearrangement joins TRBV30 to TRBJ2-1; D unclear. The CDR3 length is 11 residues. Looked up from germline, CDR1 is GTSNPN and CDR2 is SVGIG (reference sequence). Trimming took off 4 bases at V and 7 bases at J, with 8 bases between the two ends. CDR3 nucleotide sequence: TGTGCCTGGACCGCGCGGAATGAGCAGTTCTTC. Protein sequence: CAWTARNEQFF.

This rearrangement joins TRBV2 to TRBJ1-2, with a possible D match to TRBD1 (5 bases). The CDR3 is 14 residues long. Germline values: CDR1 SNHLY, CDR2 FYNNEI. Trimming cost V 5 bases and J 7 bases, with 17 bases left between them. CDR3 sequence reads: CASSPLGGTGGYTF. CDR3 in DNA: TGTGCCAGCAGTCCCCTGGGAGGGACGGGTGGCTACACCTTC.

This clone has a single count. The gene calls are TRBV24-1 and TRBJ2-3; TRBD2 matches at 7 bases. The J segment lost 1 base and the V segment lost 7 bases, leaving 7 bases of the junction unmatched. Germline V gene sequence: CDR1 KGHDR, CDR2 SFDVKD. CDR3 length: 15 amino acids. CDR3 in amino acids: CATRVGRGGTDTQYF. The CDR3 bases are TGTGCCACCAGGGTAGGACGGGGGGGCACAGATACGCAGTATTTT.

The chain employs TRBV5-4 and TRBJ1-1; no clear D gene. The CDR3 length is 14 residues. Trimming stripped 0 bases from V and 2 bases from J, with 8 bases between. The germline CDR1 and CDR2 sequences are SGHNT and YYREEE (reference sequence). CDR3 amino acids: CASSLDSLNTEAFF. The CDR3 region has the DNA TGTGCCAGCAGCTTGGACAGCCTAAACACTGAAGCTTTCTTT.

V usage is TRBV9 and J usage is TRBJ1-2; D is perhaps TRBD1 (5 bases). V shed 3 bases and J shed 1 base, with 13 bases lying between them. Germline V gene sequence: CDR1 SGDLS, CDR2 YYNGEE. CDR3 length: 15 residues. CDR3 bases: TGTGCCAGCAGCGCCCCTAGGACAAATAACTATGGCTACACCTTC. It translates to CASSAPRTNNYGYTF.

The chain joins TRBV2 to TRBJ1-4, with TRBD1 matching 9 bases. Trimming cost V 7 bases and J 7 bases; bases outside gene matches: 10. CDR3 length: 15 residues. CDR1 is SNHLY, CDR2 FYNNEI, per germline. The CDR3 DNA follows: TGTGCCAGCAATAACAACAGGGGGCAAAGTGAAAAACTGTTTTTT. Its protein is CASNNNRGQSEKLFF.

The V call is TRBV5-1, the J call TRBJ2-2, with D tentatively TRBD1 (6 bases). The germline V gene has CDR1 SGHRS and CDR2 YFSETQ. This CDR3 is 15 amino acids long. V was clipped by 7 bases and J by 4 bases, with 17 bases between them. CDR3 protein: CASGSTGVGTGELFF. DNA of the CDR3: TGCGCCAGCGGGTCGACAGGAGTGGGCACCGGGGAGCTGTTTTTT. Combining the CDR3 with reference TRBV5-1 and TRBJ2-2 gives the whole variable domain KAGVTQTPRYLIKTRGQQVTLSCSPISGHRSVSWYQQTPGQGLQFLFEYFSETQRNKGNFPGRFSGRQFSNSRSEMNVSTLELGDSALYLCASGSTGVGTGELFFGEGSRLTVL.

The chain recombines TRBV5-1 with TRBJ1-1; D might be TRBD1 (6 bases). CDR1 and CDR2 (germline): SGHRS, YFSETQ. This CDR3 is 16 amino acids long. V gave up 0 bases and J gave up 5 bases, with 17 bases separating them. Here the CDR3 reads CASSLALTGMRTEAFF. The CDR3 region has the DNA TGCGCCAGCAGCTTGGCCCTGACAGGAATGAGAACTGAAGCTTTCTTT.

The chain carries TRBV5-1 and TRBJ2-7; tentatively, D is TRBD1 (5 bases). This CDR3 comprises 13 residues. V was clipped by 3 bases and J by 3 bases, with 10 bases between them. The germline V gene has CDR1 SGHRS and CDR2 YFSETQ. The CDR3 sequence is CASSWQGNYEQYF. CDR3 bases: TGCGCCAGCAGCTGGCAGGGTAACTACGAGCAGTACTTC.

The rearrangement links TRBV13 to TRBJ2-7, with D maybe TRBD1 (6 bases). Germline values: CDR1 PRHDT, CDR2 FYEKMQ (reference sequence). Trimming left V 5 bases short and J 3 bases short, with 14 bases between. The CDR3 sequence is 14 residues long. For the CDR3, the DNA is TGTGCCAGCAGCCCCCGGGACACGTTCTACGAGCAGTACTTC. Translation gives CASSPRDTFYEQYF. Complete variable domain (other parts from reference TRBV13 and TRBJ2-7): AAGVIQSPRHLIKEKRETATLKCYPIPRHDTVYWYQQGPGQDPQFLISFYEKMQSDKGSIPDRFSAQQFSDYHSELNMSSLELGDSALYFCASSPRDTFYEQYFGPGTRLTVT.

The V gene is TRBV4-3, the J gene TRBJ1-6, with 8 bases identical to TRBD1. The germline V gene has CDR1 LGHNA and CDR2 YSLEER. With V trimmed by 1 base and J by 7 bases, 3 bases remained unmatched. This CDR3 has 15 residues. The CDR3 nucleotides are TGCGCCAGCAGCCAAGGGGGACAGGAGAATTCACCCCTCCACTTT. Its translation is CASSQGGQENSPLHF.

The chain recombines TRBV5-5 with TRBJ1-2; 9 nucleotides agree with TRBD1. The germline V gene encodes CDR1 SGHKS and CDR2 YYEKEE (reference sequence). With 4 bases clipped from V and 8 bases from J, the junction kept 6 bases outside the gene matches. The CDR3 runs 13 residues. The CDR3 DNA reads TGTGCCAGCAGCCCGGGACAGGGCTTAGGCTACACCTTC. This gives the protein CASSPGQGLGYTF.

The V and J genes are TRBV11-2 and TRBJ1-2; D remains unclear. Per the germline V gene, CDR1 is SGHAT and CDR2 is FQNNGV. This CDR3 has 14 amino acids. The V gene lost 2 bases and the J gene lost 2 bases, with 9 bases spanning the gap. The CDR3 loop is CASSLPLKNYGYTF. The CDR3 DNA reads TGTGCCAGCAGCTTACCACTAAAGAACTATGGCTACACCTTC.

CDR3 DNA: TGTGCCAGCAGCGGGGGGAGGTCAGATACGCAGTATTTT. Amino acid sequence: CASSGGRSDTQYF. The chain links TRBV7-6 to TRBJ2-3, with a possible D match to TRBD2 (6 bases). The V gene lost 5 bases and the J gene lost 4 bases, with 10 bases spanning the gap. Looked up from germline, CDR1 is SGHVS and CDR2 is FNYEAQ. The CDR3 is made up of 13 amino acids. The whole variable domain, remainder taken from reference TRBV7-6 and TRBJ2-3, is GAGVSQSPRYKVTKRGQDVALRCDPISGHVSLYWYRQALGQGPEFLTYFNYEAQQDKSGLPNDRFSAERPEGSISTLTIQRTEQRDSAMYRCASSGGRSDTQYFGPGTRLTVL.